The T cell receptor beta chain under discussion was sequenced for a study of T cell changes during pregnancy in multiple sclerosis. This clone was recorded once. The ends were cut back, 5 bases at V and 1 base at J, with 6 bases in the middle. The CDR3 is 12 amino acids. Germline V gives CDR1 SEHNR, CDR2 FQNEAQ (reference sequence). Some clones are missing from TCRdb's copy, which holds only in-frame ones; the method was immunoSEQ multiplex PCR. The top ten clones hold around 6% of a sample with 25,000 to 35,000 clones, around 90% of them seen once. The receptor was derived from a female donor with multiple sclerosis, enrolled in a pregnancy study. The V gene is TRBV7-9, the J gene TRBJ2-7, with unresolved D. The specimen comprised CD8+ T cells from peripheral blood mononuclear cells, sampled before pregnancy. In DNA, the CDR3 is TGTGCCAGCAGCCTCGGGTCCTACGAGCAGTACTTC. The encoded protein is CASSLGSYEQYF.